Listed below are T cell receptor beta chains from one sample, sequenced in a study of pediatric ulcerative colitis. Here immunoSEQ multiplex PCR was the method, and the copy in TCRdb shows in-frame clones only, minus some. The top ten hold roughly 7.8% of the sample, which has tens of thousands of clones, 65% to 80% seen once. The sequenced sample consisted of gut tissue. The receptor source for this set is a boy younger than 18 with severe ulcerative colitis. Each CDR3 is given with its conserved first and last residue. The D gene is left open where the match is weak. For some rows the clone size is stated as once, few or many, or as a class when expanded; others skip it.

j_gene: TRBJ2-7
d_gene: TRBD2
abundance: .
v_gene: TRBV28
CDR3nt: TGTGCCAGCAGTTTGGGACTAGCGGGGTCGGTCTACGAGCAGTACTTC
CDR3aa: CASSLGLAGSVYEQYF

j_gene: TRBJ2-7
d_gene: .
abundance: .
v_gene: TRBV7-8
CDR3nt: TGTGCCAGCAGCTCCCTTGGCGGGGCCTCCTACGAGCAGTACTTC
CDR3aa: CASSSLGGASYEQYF

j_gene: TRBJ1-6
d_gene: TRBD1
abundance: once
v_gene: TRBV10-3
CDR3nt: TGTGCCATCAGTGAGCAAGCAGGGGGAAATTCACCCCTCCACTTT
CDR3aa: CAISEQAGGNSPLHF

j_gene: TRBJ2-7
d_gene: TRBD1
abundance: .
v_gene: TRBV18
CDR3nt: TGTGCCAGCGCCGGGACAGGGGGCAACGAGCAGTACTTC
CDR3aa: CASAGTGGNEQYF

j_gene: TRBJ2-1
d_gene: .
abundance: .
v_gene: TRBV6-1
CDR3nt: TGTGCCAGCAGTCCCCGCGGAGTAGGCCTAGATGAGCAGTTCTTC
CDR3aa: CASSPRGVGLDEQFF

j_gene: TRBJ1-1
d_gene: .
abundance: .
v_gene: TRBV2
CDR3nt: TGTGCCAGCAGTGAATTAGGGACGGTAAACACTGAAGCTTTCTTT
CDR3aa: CASSELGTVNTEAFF

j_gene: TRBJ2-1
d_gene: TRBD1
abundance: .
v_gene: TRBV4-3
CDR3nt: TGCGCCAGCAGCCAAGAAGTACAGGGGTCCTACAATGAGCAGTTCTTC
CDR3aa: CASSQEVQGSYNEQFF

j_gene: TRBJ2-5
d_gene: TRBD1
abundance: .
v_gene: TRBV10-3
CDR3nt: TGTGCCATCAGTACTACAGGGGTGGAAGAGACCCAGTACTTC
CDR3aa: CAISTTGVEETQYF

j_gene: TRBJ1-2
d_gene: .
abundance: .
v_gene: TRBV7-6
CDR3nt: TGTGCCAGCAGCCCGCTCTTGCACGGGCAGGGTGGCTACACCTTC
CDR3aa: CASSPLLHGQGGYTF

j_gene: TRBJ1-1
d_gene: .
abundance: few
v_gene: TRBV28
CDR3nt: TGTGCCAGTACTATGAACACTGAAGCTTTCTTT
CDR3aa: CASTMNTEAFF

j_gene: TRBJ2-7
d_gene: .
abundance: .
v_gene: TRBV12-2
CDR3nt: TGTGCAAGTCGCTTTATAGGACCCCTGAGGACTAGTGGTGACTACGAGCAGTACTTC
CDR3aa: CASRFIGPLRTSGDYEQYF

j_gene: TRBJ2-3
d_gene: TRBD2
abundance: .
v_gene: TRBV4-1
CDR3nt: TGCGCCAGCAGCCAAGAGATATGGCTAGCGGGGCTCACAGATACGCAGTATTTT
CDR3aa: CASSQEIWLAGLTDTQYF

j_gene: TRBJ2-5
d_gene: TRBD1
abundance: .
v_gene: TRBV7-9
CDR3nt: TGTGCCAGCAGCGCCGACAGGGGGCAAGAGACCCAGTACTTC
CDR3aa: CASSADRGQETQYF

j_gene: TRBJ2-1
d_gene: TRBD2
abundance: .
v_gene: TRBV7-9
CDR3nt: TGTGCCAGCAGCTTAGGGGGACTAGACAATGAGCAGTTCTTC
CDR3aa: CASSLGGLDNEQFF

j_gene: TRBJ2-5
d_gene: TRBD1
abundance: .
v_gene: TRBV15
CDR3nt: TGTGCCACCAGCCGACCGGGACAGGGTTTGGAGACCCAGTACTTC
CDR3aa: CATSRPGQGLETQYF

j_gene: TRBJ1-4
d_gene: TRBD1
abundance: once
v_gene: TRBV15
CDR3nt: TGTGCCACCAGCAGAGACACCGGGACAGGGGAGTCTAATGAAAAACTGTTTTTT
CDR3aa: CATSRDTGTGESNEKLFF

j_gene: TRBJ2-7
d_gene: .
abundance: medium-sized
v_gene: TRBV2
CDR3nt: TGTGCCAGCAGTGTTATGGTCTACGAGCAGTACTTC
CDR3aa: CASSVMVYEQYF

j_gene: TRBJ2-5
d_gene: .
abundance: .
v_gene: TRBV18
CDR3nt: TGTGCCAGCTCCACCGGTGGGGAGACCCAGTACTTC
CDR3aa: CASSTGGETQYF

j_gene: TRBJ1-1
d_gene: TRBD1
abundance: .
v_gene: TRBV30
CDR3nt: TGTGCCTGGAATGAGGGGGCGCAAATGAACACTGAAGCTTTCTTT
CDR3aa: CAWNEGAQMNTEAFF

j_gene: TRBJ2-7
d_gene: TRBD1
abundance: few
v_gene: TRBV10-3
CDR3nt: TGTGCCATCAGTGATCAGGGGGCTTCGAGGTACGAGCAGTACTTC
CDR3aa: CAISDQGASRYEQYF

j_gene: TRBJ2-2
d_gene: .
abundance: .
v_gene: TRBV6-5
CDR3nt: TGTGCCAGCAGTTACTCGGCAGAACACCGGGGAGCTGTTTTT
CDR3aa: CASSYSAEHRGAVF

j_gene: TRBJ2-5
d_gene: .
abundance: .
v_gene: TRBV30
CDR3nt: TGTGCCTATACAGGGGGGGGAGAGACCCAGTACTTC
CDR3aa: CAYTGGGETQYF

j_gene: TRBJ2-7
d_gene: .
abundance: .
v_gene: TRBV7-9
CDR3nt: TGTGCCAGCAGCCCCGACAGGCGCGGGCAGTACTTC
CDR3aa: CASSPDRRGQYF

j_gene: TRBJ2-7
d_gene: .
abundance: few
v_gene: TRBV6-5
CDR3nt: TGTGCCAGCAGTTACTCGAGGGGGGGTGGCTACGAGCAGTACTTC
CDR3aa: CASSYSRGGGYEQYF

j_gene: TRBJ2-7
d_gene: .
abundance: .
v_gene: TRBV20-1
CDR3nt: TGCAGTGCTAGCAGCGCCTACGAGCAGTACTTC
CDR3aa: CSASSAYEQYF

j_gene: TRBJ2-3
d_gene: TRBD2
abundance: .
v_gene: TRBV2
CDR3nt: TGTGCCAGCAGTGTACCTAGCGGGAGCACAGATACGCAGTATTTT
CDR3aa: CASSVPSGSTDTQYF

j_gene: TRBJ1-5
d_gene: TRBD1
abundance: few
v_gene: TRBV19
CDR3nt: TGTGCCAGTAGTTCATGGGGACAGGGCAATCAGCCCCAGCATTTT
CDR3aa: CASSSWGQGNQPQHF

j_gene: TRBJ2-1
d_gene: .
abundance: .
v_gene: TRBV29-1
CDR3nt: TGCAGCGTTGAAACCGGACTTAGCTACAATGAGCAGTTCTTC
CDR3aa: CSVETGLSYNEQFF

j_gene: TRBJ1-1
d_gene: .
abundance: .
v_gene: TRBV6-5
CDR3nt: TGTGCCAGCAGTACCTGGGGGGAAGACACTGAAGCTTTCTTT
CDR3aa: CASSTWGEDTEAFF

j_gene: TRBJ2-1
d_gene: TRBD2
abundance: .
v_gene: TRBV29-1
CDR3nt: TGCAGCGGTTTAGCGGGAGGGCCTTACAATGAGCAGTTCTTC
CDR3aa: CSGLAGGPYNEQFF

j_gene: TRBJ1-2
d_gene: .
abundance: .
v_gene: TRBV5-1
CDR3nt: TGCGCCAGCAGCTTTTTTGGGGATGATGGCTACACCTTC
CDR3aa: CASSFFGDDGYTF

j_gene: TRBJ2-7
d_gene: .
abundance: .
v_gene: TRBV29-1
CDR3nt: TGCAGCGTTGGTTCGGACGGAACCTACGAGCAGTACTTC
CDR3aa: CSVGSDGTYEQYF

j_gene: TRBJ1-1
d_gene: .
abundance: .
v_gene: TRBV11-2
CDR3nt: TGTGCCAGCAGCTTAGGGACAGCAGATGAAGCTTTCTTT
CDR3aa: CASSLGTADEAFF

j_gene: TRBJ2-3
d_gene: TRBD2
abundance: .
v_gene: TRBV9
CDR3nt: TGTGCCAGCAGCCCCGGGACTAGCGGGAGCGGTGATACGCAGTATTTT
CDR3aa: CASSPGTSGSGDTQYF

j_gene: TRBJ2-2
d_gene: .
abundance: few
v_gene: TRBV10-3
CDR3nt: TGTGCCATCAGCGGGGGACCGAATCTGACCGGGGAGCTGTTTTTT
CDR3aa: CAISGGPNLTGELFF

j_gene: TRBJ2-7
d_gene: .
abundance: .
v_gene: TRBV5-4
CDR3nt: TGTGCCAGCAGCCCGGGACGTCAGGTCGACGAGCAGTACTTC
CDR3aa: CASSPGRQVDEQYF

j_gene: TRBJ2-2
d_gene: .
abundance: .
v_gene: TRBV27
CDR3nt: TGTGCCAGCAGGAATAGCGGAGCCGCTTCCGGGGAGCTGTTTTTT
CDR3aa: CASRNSGAASGELFF

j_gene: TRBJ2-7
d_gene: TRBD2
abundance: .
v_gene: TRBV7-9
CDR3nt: TGTGCCAGCAGCCAACTTCCCCCCTCGCCAGCGGGGGCCCTCGAGCAGTACTTC
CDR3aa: CASSQLPPSPAGALEQYF

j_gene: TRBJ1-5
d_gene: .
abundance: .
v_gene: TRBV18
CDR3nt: TGTGCCAGCTCACCAGGCGGTCAGCCCCAGCATTTT
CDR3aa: CASSPGGQPQHF

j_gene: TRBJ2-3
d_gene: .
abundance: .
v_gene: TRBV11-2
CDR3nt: TGTGCCAGCAGCCGAATAGGAGACAGCACAGATACGCAGTATTTT
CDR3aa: CASSRIGDSTDTQYF

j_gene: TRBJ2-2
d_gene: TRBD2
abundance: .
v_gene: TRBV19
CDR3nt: TGTGCCAGTAGTATGCGGCTAGCGGGAGACCCCGGGGAGCTGTTTTTT
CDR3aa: CASSMRLAGDPGELFF

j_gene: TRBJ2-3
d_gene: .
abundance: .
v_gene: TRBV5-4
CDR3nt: TGTGCCAGCAGCTTGGGAGCAGTCACAGATACGCAGTATTTT
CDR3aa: CASSLGAVTDTQYF

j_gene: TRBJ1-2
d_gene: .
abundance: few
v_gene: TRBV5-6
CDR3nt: TGTGCCAGCAGCTCGTGGGGGACGACTAACTATGGCTACACCTTC
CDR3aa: CASSSWGTTNYGYTF

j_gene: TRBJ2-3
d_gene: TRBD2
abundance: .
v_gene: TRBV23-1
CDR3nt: TGCGCCAGCAGTCACCCGGGGGGGGCTCGCACAGATACGCAGTATTTT
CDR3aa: CASSHPGGARTDTQYF

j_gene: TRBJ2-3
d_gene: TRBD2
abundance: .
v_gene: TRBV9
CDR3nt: TGTGCCAGCAGCGTCACTAGCGGAAGCACAGATACGCAGTATTTT
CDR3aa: CASSVTSGSTDTQYF